This passage covers 18 T cell receptor beta chains from one sample sequenced in a study of T cells expressing NK-cell markers. Reprocessing the 5' RACE reads, TCRdb reports a single entry for every CDR3 protein and omits DNA. This repertoire includes around 140,000 distinct CDR3 sequences. Sequenced sample: blood T cells: a sorted CD56 or NKG2C T cell subset, CD4+ or CD8+ T cells, or bulk PBMC T cells (not recorded which). These receptors came from a man between 18 and 35 years old in good health.

The V gene is TRBV7-2, the J gene TRBJ2-2. This CDR3 is 12 amino acids long. Germline V lookup: CDR1 SGHTA, CDR2 FQGNSA. The CDR3 here is CASSFLEGELFF.

V usage is TRBV28 and J usage is TRBJ2-5. The CDR3 length is 13 residues. Germline V lookup: CDR1 MDHEN, CDR2 SYDVKM. The CDR3 sequence: CASRKGLQETQYF.

The J gene is TRBJ2-3, the V gene TRBV20-1; TCRdb outputs TRBD2, but without DNA this stays unchecked. Germline V gives CDR1 DFQATT, CDR2 SNEGSKA (reference sequence). The CDR3 spans 14 residues. CDR3 amino acids: CSASSGMGTDTQYF.

This chain links TRBV4-2 with TRBJ2-6. This CDR3 has 13 amino acids. The germline V gene encodes CDR1 LGHNA and CDR2 YNFKEQ. The CDR3 here is CASCEFGANVLTF.

This chain joins TRBV11-2 and TRBJ2-1; TCRdb's D gene call, TRBD2, goes unchecked for lack of DNA. Germline loops: CDR1 SGHAT, CDR2 FQNNGV. This CDR3 region has 16 residues. The CDR3 loop reads CASSLAGGGSYNEQFF.

V and J are TRBV4-3 and TRBJ2-3. This CDR3 region has 13 residues. In germline, CDR1 is LGHNA, CDR2 YSLEER. CDR3 sequence reads: CASSSDLIDTQYF.

V usage is TRBV5-1 and J usage is TRBJ1-1; TCRdb's assignment of TRBD1 cannot be checked, as there is no DNA. CDR1 is SGHRS, CDR2 YFSETQ, per germline. The length of the CDR3 is 17 residues. CDR3 amino acids: CASSLEGAFSLNTEAFF.

This sequence joins TRBV13 and TRBJ2-5; no DNA is available, so the TRBD1 call from TCRdb remains unchecked. Germline loops: CDR1 PRHDT, CDR2 FYEKMQ (reference sequence). The CDR3 runs to 14 residues. The CDR3: CASSSGTRPETQYF.

The chain carries TRBV5-6 and TRBJ2-7; TCRdb names TRBD2, which stays unverified in the absence of DNA. CDR1 and CDR2 from the germline V gene are SGHDT and YYEEEE. CDR3 size: 16 residues. The chain's CDR3 is CASSLEGVWTSNEQYF.

The rearrangement links TRBV7-6 to TRBJ1-3. Germline assignment: CDR1 SGHVS and CDR2 FNYEAQ. This CDR3 region has 14 residues. CDR3 region: CASSFSETGNTIYF.

The CDR3: CASSRDREDEQFF. The chain employs TRBV6-1 and TRBJ2-1; TCRdb indicates TRBD1, and absent DNA this call remains unverified. The CDR3 consists of 13 residues. Germline CDR1 and CDR2: MNHNS and SASEGT.

The chain joins TRBV19 to TRBJ2-1; the TCRdb call, TRBD1, lacks DNA for checking. Germline lookup yields CDR1 LNHDA and CDR2 SQIVND (reference sequence). The CDR3 sequence is 12 residues long. This CDR3 reads CASSTTDYEQFF.

The genes are TRBV29-1 and TRBJ2-3; TCRdb's assignment of TRBD2 cannot be checked, as there is no DNA. Germline V CDR1 and CDR2: SQVTM, ANQGSEA. The CDR3 length is 15 residues. This CDR3 reads CSVAGTAVATDTQYF.

V gene TRBV5-1 combines with J gene TRBJ2-3; as DNA is missing, the TRBD2 call by TCRdb cannot be tested. Per the germline V gene, CDR1 is SGHRS and CDR2 is YFSETQ. CDR3 size: 20 residues. The CDR3 sequence: CASSELPGTSGSEYADTQYF.

The chain carries TRBV12-3 or TRBV12-4 and TRBJ2-5; without DNA, the TCRdb call of TRBD1 cannot be checked. CDR3 size: 17 residues. CDR3 in amino acids: CASSLSIATGRVETQYF.

The rearrangement uses TRBV6-6 and TRBJ2-3. CDR3 length: 13 residues. The germline V gene has CDR1 MNHNY and CDR2 SVGAGI (reference sequence). The CDR3 reads CASSDRFTDTQYF.

The gene calls are TRBV9 and TRBJ2-7. Germline loops: CDR1 SGDLS, CDR2 YYNGEE. This CDR3 is 14 amino acids long. The CDR3 sequence is CASSVGAESYEQYF.

The V and J genes are TRBV30 and TRBJ2-1. CDR1 and CDR2 from the germline V gene are GTSNPN and SVGIG (reference sequence). The CDR3 is 13 amino acids. CDR3 region: CAWSVPVYNEQFF.